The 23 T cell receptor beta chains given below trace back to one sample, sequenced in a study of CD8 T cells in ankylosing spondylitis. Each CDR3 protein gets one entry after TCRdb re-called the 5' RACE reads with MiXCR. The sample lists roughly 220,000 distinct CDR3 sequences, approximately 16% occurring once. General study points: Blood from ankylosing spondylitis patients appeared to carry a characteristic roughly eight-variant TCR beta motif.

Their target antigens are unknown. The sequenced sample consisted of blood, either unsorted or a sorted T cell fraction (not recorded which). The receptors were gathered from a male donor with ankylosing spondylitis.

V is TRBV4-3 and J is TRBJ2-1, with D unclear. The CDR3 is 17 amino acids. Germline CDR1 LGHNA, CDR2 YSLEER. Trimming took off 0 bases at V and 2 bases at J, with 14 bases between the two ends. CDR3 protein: CASSQDSFGVPYNEQFF. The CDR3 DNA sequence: TGCGCCAGCAGCCAAGATTCATTTGGGGTTCCCTACAATGAGCAGTTCTTC.

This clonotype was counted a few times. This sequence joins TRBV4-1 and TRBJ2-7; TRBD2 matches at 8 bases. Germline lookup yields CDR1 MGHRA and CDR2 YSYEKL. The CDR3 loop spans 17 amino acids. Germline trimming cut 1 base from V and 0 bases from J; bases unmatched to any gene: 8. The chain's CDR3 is CASSQGRPAGVSYEQYF. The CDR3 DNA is TGCGCCAGCAGCCAAGGGAGACCAGCGGGGGTCTCCTACGAGCAGTACTTC.

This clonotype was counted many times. This CDR3 is CSARGLDEKLFF. The CDR3 DNA reads as TGCAGTGCCAGGGGGCTAGATGAAAAACTGTTTTTT. V gene TRBV20-1 combines with J gene TRBJ1-4; 8 bases are shared with TRBD1. The length of the CDR3 is 12 residues. V shed 6 bases, J shed 6 bases, and the junction held 3 bases outside the gene matches. Germline values: CDR1 DFQATT, CDR2 SNEGSKA (reference sequence).

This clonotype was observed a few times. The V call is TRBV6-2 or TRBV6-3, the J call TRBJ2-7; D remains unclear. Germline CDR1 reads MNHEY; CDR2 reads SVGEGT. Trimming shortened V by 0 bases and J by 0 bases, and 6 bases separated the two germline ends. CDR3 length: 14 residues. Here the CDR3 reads CASSYSLVSYEQYF. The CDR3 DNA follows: TGTGCCAGCAGTTACTCACTGGTCTCCTACGAGCAGTACTTC.

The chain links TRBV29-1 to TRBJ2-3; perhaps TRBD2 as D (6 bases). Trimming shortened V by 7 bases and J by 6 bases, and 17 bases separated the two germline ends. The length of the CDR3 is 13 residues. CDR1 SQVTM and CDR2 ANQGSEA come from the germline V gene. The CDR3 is CSAWGGFQDTQYF. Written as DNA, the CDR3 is TGCAGCGCCTGGGGAGGATTCCAGGATACGCAGTATTTT.

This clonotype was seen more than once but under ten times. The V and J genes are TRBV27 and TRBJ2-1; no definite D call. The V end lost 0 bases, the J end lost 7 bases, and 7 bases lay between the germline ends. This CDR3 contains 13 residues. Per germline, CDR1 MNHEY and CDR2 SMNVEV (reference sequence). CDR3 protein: CASSLSIRNEQFF. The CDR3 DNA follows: TGTGCCAGCAGTTTATCGATAAGGAATGAGCAGTTCTTC.

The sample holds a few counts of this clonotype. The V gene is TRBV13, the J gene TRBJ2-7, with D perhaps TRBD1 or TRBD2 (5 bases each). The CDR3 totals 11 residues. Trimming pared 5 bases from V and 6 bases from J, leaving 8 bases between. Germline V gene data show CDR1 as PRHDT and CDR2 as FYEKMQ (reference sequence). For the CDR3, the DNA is TGTGCCAGCAGCGGGGGACCCGAGCAGTACTTC. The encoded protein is CASSGGPEQYF.

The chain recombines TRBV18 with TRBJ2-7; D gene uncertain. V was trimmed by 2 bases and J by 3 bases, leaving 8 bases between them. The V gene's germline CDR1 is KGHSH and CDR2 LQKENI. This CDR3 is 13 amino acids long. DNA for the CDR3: TGTGCCAGCTCACCAGTAGAGGACTACGAGCAGTACTTC. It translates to CASSPVEDYEQYF.

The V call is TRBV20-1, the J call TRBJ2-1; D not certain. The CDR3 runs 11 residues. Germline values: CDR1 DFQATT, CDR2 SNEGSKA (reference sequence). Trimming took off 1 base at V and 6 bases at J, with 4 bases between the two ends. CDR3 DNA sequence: TGCAGTGCTAGAGGGCCCAATGAGCAGTTCTTC. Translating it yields CSARGPNEQFF.

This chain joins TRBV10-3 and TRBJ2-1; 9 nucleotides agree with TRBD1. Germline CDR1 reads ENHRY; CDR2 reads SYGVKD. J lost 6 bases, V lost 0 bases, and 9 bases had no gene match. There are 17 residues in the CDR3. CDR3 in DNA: TGTGCCATCAGTGAGTCGATAGGAGGGACAGGGTCCAATGAGCAGTTCTTC. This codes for CAISESIGGTGSNEQFF.

The chain's CDR3 is CASSFGTEPSEQYF. The CDR3 DNA reads TGTGCCAGCAGTTTTGGGACGGAACCCTCCGAGCAGTACTTC. The chain has TRBV6-2 or TRBV6-3 and TRBJ2-7; D tentatively fits TRBD1 or TRBD2 (5 bases each). Germline loops: CDR1 MNHEY, CDR2 SVGEGT. V was shortened by 4 bases and J by 6 bases, with 16 bases between the two germline ends. This CDR3 contains 14 residues.

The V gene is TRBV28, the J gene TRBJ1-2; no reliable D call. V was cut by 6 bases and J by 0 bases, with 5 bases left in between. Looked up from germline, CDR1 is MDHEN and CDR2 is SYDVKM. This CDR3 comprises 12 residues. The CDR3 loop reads CASSDANYGYTF. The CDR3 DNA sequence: TGTGCCAGCAGCGACGCTAACTATGGCTACACCTTC.

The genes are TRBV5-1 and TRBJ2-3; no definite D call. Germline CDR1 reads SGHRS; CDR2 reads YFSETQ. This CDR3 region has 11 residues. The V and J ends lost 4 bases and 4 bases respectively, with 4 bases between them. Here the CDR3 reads CASSAADTQYF. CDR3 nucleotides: TGCGCCAGCAGCGCGGCAGATACGCAGTATTTT.

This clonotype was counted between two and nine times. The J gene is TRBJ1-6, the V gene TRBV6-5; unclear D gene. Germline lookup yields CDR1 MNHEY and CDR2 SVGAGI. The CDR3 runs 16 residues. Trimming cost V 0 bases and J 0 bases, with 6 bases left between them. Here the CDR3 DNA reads TGTGCCAGCAGTTACTCAGGGAGCTCCTATAATTCACCCCTCCACTTT. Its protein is CASSYSGSSYNSPLHF.

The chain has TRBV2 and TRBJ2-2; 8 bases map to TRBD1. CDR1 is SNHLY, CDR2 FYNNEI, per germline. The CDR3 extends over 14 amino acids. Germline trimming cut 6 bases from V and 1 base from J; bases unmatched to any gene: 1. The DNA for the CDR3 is TGTGCCAGCAGGGGGACAGGGAACACCGGGGAGCTGTTTTTT. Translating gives CASRGTGNTGELFF.

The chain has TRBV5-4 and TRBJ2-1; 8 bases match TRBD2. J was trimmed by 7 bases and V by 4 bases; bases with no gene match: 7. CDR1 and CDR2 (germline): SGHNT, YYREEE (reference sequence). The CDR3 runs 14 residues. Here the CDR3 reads CASSDGLAPNEQFF. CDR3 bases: TGTGCCAGCAGCGACGGACTAGCCCCGAATGAGCAGTTCTTC.

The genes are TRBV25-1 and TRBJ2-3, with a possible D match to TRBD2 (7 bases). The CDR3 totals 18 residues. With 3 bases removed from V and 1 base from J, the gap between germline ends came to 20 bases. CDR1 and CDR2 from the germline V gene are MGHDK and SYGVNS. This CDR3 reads CASSDPLGGDRGTDTQYF. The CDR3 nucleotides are TGTGCCAGCAGTGATCCCTTAGGGGGGGACCGCGGCACAGATACGCAGTATTTT.

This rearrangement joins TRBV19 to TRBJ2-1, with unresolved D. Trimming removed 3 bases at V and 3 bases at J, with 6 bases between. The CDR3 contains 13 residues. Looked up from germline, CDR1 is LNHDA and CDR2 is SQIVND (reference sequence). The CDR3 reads CASSIVHYNEQFF. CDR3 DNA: TGTGCCAGTAGTATTGTTCACTACAATGAGCAGTTCTTC.

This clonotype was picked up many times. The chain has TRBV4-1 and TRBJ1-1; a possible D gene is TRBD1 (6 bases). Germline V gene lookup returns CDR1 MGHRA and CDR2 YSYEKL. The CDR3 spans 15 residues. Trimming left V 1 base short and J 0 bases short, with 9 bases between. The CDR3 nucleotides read TGCGCCAGCAGCCAAGTTACAGGGATGAACACTGAAGCTTTCTTT. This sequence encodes CASSQVTGMNTEAFF.

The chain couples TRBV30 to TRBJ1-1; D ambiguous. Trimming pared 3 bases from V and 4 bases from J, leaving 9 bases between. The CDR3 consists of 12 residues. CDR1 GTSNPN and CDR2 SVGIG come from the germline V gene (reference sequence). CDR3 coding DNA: TGTGCCTGGAGCCCGGTGGGCACTGAAGCTTTCTTT. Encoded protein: CAWSPVGTEAFF. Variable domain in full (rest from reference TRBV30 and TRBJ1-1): SQTIHQWPATLVQPVGSPLSLECTVEGTSNPNLYWYRQAAGRGLQLLFYSVGIGQISSEVPQNLSASRPQDRQFILSSKKLLLSDSGFYLCAWSPVGTEAFFGQGTRLTVV.

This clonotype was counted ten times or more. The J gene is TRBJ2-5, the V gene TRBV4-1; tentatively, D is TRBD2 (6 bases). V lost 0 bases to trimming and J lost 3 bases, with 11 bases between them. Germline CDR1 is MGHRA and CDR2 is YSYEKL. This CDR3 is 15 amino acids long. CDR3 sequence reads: CASSQDPGLEETQYF. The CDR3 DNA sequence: TGCGCCAGCAGCCAAGATCCGGGACTCGAAGAGACCCAGTACTTC.

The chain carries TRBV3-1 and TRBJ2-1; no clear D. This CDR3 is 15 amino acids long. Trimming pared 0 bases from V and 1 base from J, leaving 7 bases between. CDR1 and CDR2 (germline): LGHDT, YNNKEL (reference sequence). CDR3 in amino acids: CASSQEMSSYNEQFF. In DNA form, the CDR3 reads TGTGCCAGCAGCCAAGAGATGTCGTCCTACAATGAGCAGTTCTTC.

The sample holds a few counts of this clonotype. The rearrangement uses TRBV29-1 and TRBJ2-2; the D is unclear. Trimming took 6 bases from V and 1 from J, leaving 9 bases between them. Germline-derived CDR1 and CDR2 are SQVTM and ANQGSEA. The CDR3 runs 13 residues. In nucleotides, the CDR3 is TGCAGCGTCCTGGGTGAGAACACCGGGGAGCTGTTTTTT. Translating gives CSVLGENTGELFF.